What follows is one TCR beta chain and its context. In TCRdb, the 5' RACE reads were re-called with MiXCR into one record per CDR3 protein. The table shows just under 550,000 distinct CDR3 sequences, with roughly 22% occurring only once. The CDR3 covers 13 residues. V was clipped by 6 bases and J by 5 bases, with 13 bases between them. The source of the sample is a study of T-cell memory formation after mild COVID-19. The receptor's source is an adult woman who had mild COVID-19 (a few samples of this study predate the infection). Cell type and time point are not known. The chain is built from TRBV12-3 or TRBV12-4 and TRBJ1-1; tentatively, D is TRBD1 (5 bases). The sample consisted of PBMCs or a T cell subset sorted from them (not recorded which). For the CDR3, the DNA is TGTGCCAGCAGACCTTCGGGGGGGACTGAAGCTTTCTTT. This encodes CASRPSGGTEAFF.